This T cell receptor beta chain was retrieved from a study of shared clonotypes between healthy human individuals. Only in-frame clones appear in the TCRdb table, and some are missing; sequencing was by immunoSEQ multiplex PCR. The sample lists about 380,000 clones, 90% to 97% seen once, with more than 0.3% in the top ten. Details on this clone: Antigen specificity is unknown.

The CDR3 length is 14 residues. Trimming removed 5 bases at V and 5 bases at J, with 18 bases between. Germline V gene data show CDR1 as GTSNPN and CDR2 as SVGIG (reference sequence). Whole-study results and caveats: Clonotypes that were shared across a handful of donors made up approximately 5.1% of naive CD4 clonotypes.

The source is a man younger than 45 in good health. Sequencing input: memory CD8+ T cells sorted from blood. Subset defined: CD45RO+ cells pooled with CCR7-negative TemRA cells. V is TRBV30 and J is TRBJ2-5; no reliable D call. The CDR3 coding sequence is TGTGCCTGGGGGGTCTTGGAGTTAGGCGAGACCCAGTACTTC. Its protein is CAWGVLELGETQYF.